A single sample is the source of the 14 T cell receptor beta chains below, sequenced in a study of cytomegalovirus exposure and HLA in healthy donors. Primers included in the PCR were 60 Vbeta and 13 Jbeta primers. Assay: immunoSEQ multiplex PCR; the TCRdb copy retains only in-frame clones and omits some. This sample carries some 130,000 clones, about three quarters of them seen once, and the ten largest clones take over 1.5%. Sequencing was carried out using PBMCs. The receptors stem from a woman between 40 and 55 years old in good health and CMV-seronegative.

The table lists this clone with a few counts. V usage is TRBV30 and J usage is TRBJ1-1, with TRBD1 identical over 9 bases. This CDR3 is 15 amino acids long. Trimming took 2 bases from V and 5 from J; bases not matched to a gene: 9. The germline gives CDR1 GTSNPN, CDR2 SVGIG (reference sequence). Here the CDR3 reads CAWSPQDRGWTEAFF. The CDR3 coding sequence is TGTGCCTGGAGTCCCCAGGACAGGGGTTGGACTGAAGCTTTCTTT.

V and J are TRBV5-1 and TRBJ1-3, with a tentative D call TRBD1 (5 bases). This CDR3 region has 14 residues. V shed 3 bases and J shed 1 base, with 8 bases lying between them. CDR1 SGHRS and CDR2 YFSETQ come from the germline V gene. The CDR3 spells CASSSTVSGNTIYF. The CDR3 DNA reads as TGCGCCAGCAGCTCGACAGTTTCTGGAAACACCATATATTTT.

This chain links TRBV5-1 with TRBJ2-2; D is uncertain. V lost 2 bases to trimming and J lost 1 base, with 3 bases between them. Germline assignment: CDR1 SGHRS and CDR2 YFSETQ. The CDR3 is 13 residues long. The CDR3 reads CASSFKNTGELFF. For the CDR3, the DNA is TGCGCCAGCAGCTTCAAGAACACCGGGGAGCTGTTTTTT.

This chain connects TRBV6-5 to TRBJ1-3; weak D call: TRBD1 (5 bases). This CDR3 contains 14 residues. Trimming stripped 5 bases from V and 0 bases from J, with 8 bases between. The germline gives CDR1 MNHEY, CDR2 SVGAGI. The CDR3 DNA reads as TGTGCCAGCAGTCCAGGGATCTCTGGAAACACCATATATTTT. As protein: CASSPGISGNTIYF.

DNA of the CDR3: TGTGCCAGCAGCGACACGGGGGGGGAGCTGTTTTTT. Residues: CASSDTGGELFF. This sequence joins TRBV7-2 and TRBJ2-2; possible D gene TRBD2, 5 bases. CDR3 length: 12 amino acids. Germline V lookup: CDR1 SGHTA, CDR2 FQGNSA. V was clipped by 5 bases and J by 8 bases, with 9 bases between them.

CDR3 region: CASSPGVGGVRNIQYF. The CDR3 DNA reads as TGTGCCAGCAGCCCCGGGGTCGGGGGAGTAAGAAACATTCAGTACTTC. The chain is built from TRBV7-9 and TRBJ2-4, with D maybe TRBD2 (6 bases). The CDR3 is 16 amino acids. The V end was cut by 5 bases, the J end by 6 bases, with 20 bases between. Germline V lookup: CDR1 SEHNR, CDR2 FQNEAQ (reference sequence).

This chain joins TRBV5-4 and TRBJ2-7; D possibly corresponds to TRBD2 (6 bases). Per germline, CDR1 SGHNT and CDR2 YYREEE (reference sequence). V shed 0 bases and J shed 0 bases, with 10 bases lying between them. This CDR3 region has 15 residues. The CDR3 spells CASSLGGDRSYEQYF. CDR3 DNA: TGTGCCAGCAGCTTGGGGGGGGACCGCTCCTACGAGCAGTACTTC. The full variable domain, with the rest looked up from reference TRBV5-4 and TRBJ2-7, is ETGVTQSPTHLIKTRGQQVTLRCSSQSGHNTVSWYQQALGQGPQFIFQYYREEENGRGNFPPRFSGLQFPNYSSELNVNALELDDSALYLCASSLGGDRSYEQYFGPGTRLTVT.

The rearrangement links TRBV29-1 to TRBJ2-1; D unresolved. Trimming left V 6 bases short and J 10 bases short, with 16 bases between. Looked up from germline, CDR1 is SQVTM and CDR2 is ANQGSEA. The CDR3 length is 12 residues. CDR3 nucleotides: TGCAGCGTCAATATGGCGACATCCGAGCAGTTCTTC. Translating gives CSVNMATSEQFF.

The J gene is TRBJ2-2, the V gene TRBV28, with 7 bases aligning to TRBD2. J gave up 0 bases and V 7 bases, and 2 bases lay outside the gene matches. The germline V gene encodes CDR1 MDHEN and CDR2 SYDVKM. CDR3 size: 14 residues. In DNA form, the CDR3 reads TGTGCCAGCAATGGGGGGGCGAACACCGGGGAGCTGTTTTTT. Its translation is CASNGGANTGELFF.

The chain uses TRBV30 and TRBJ2-7; D unclear. V lost 0 bases and J 3 bases, leaving 9 bases between the germline ends. The CDR3 is 13 residues long. Germline V gene sequence: CDR1 GTSNPN, CDR2 SVGIG (reference sequence). The CDR3 here is CAWSVKLNYEQYF. CDR3 in DNA: TGTGCCTGGAGTGTAAAACTGAACTACGAGCAGTACTTC.

A note on this clone: An end of the junction differs from the germline gene, which may be a read error. This rearrangement joins TRBV6-1 to TRBJ1-1; tentative D call: TRBD1 (5 bases). From germline, CDR1 is MNHNS and CDR2 SASEGT. This CDR3 has 12 residues. The CDR3, as DNA: TGTGCCAGCATCCTCTCCCCAGGGTCGGAAATCTTT. It specifies CASILSPGSEIF.

The rearrangement joins TRBV15 to TRBJ2-7; 10 bases match TRBD1. Germline V gene data show CDR1 as LNHNV and CDR2 as YYDKDF (reference sequence). The CDR3 loop spans 18 amino acids. J gave up 5 bases and V 0 bases, and 13 bases lay outside the gene matches. The CDR3 bases are TGTGCCACCAGCAGAGACCCTACCAGGACAGGGGGGATCGACGAGCAGTACTTC. Its protein is CATSRDPTRTGGIDEQYF.

The chain links TRBV6-5 to TRBJ2-7; D is undetermined. V was trimmed by 6 bases and J by 5 bases, leaving 17 bases between them. The CDR3 is 14 amino acids. Germline CDR1 MNHEY, CDR2 SVGAGI. The CDR3 region has the DNA TGTGCCAGCAGCACCCCCCCGGTCCGCCACGAGCAGTACTTC. Its protein product is CASSTPPVRHEQYF.

This clone was recorded a few times. The CDR3 protein is CASSKGASGAPTDVLFF. The CDR3 region has the DNA TGTGCCAGTAGTAAGGGGGCTAGCGGGGCTCCCACGGATGTGCTGTTTTTT. The J gene is TRBJ2-2, the V gene TRBV19; 9 nucleotides align to TRBD2. V was pared by 4 bases and J by 13 bases, with 19 bases of the junction left unmatched. Germline CDR1 reads LNHDA; CDR2 reads SQIVND (reference sequence). This CDR3 is built from 17 residues.